Below are 28 T cell receptor beta chains sequenced from a single sample in a study of blood T cell repertoires in COVID-19. Libraries were prepared by immunoSEQ multiplex PCR; TCRdb keeps only in-frame clonotypes and omits some of them. This sample has 200,000 to 300,000 clones, with about 91% found just once. Sequencing used PBMCs or T cells enriched from blood (not recorded which). The receptor source for this set is a woman between 35 and 50 years old with acute COVID-19.

This chain joins TRBV6-4 and TRBJ2-1; no definite D call. This CDR3 contains 13 residues. The germline gives CDR1 MRHNA, CDR2 SNTAGT. The ends were cut back, 5 bases at V and 6 bases at J, with 11 bases in the middle. The CDR3 sequence is CASSPDSVNEQFF. For the CDR3, the DNA is TGTGCCAGCAGTCCCGATAGTGTCAATGAGCAGTTCTTC.

V and J are TRBV4-1 and TRBJ1-6; no definite D call. Per the germline V gene, CDR1 is MGHRA and CDR2 is YSYEKL. The CDR3 consists of 13 residues. Trimming took off 0 bases at V and 8 bases at J, with 5 bases between the two ends. The CDR3 loop is CASSQEGDSPLHF. DNA of the CDR3: TGCGCCAGCAGCCAAGAAGGAGATTCACCCCTCCACTTT.

Only a few counts were recorded for this clone. The chain employs TRBV10-3 and TRBJ2-2; 7 bases are a match to TRBD1. Per germline, CDR1 ENHRY and CDR2 SYGVKD. Trimming removed 7 bases from V and 0 bases from J; junction bases left unmatched: 5. The CDR3 contains 15 residues. CDR3 DNA: TGTGCCATCAACCGGGACAGCACGAACACCGGGGAGCTGTTTTTT. Translating gives CAINRDSTNTGELFF.

J is TRBJ1-2 and V is TRBV6-8; 8 bases line up with TRBD1. V shed 0 bases, J shed 3 bases, and the junction held 3 bases outside the gene matches. The CDR3 is 15 residues long. CDR1 is MNHGY and CDR2 is SAAAGT in the germline V gene. Here the CDR3 DNA reads TGTGCCAGCAGTTACTCTGGACAGGGTGACTATGGCTACACCTTC. This translates into CASSYSGQGDYGYTF.

The table lists this clone with a few counts. The chain carries TRBV11-2 and TRBJ1-2; 8 nucleotides agree with TRBD1. The CDR3 spans 16 residues. CDR1 and CDR2 from the germline V gene are SGHAT and FQNNGV. Germline trimming cut 6 bases from V and 8 bases from J; bases unmatched to any gene: 17. The CDR3 DNA is TGTGCCAGCAGACACCAGGGGGCGAAATTTTCAAGCGGCTACACCTTC. It is translated as CASRHQGAKFSSGYTF.

V and J are TRBV19 and TRBJ2-1, with 14 positions matching TRBD2. Germline lookup yields CDR1 LNHDA and CDR2 SQIVND (reference sequence). This CDR3 region has 16 residues. The trim removed 6 bases at V and 9 bases at J, leaving 10 bases unmatched. CDR3 sequence (DNA): TGTGCCAGTAGGGGACTAGCGGGAGTTATTGACGGTGAGCAGTTCTTC. Protein: CASRGLAGVIDGEQFF.

This chain uses TRBV24-1 with TRBJ1-4; D is perhaps TRBD1 (6 bases). Between the trimmed V and J ends, which lost 3 bases and 6 bases, there was a span of 13 bases. The CDR3 has 15 amino acids. In germline, CDR1 is KGHDR, CDR2 SFDVKD. The CDR3 region is CATSDPGRGDEKLFF. CDR3 DNA sequence: TGTGCCACCAGTGATCCAGGGAGGGGGGATGAAAAACTGTTTTTT.

This chain joins TRBV24-1 and TRBJ2-5; a weak D match, TRBD2 (6 bases). The germline CDR1 and CDR2 sequences are KGHDR and SFDVKD. The CDR3 length is 17 residues. Trimming cost V 2 bases and J 1 base, with 16 bases left between them. CDR3 in DNA: TGTGCCACCAGTGATTCAAGACTAGGACGGATCCAAGAGACCCAGTACTTC. It translates to CATSDSRLGRIQETQYF.

The rearrangement uses TRBV6-5 and TRBJ2-7; TRBD2 aligns across 8 bases. Trimming took 2 bases from V and 2 from J; bases not matched to a gene: 2. CDR3 size: 14 residues. CDR1 is MNHEY, CDR2 SVGAGI, per germline. The CDR3 loop is CASSYAGGAYEQYF. DNA for the CDR3: TGTGCCAGCAGTTACGCGGGGGGTGCCTACGAGCAGTACTTC.

The V and J genes are TRBV5-1 and TRBJ2-6; D unclear. The V gene lost 0 bases and the J gene lost 1 base, with 8 bases spanning the gap. Germline-derived CDR1 and CDR2 are SGHRS and YFSETQ. The CDR3 contains 16 residues. The CDR3 here is CASSLVRGSGANVLTF. CDR3 DNA sequence: TGCGCCAGCAGCTTGGTTCGAGGATCTGGGGCCAACGTCCTGACTTTC.

This clone appeared a single time. The V call is TRBV5-1, the J call TRBJ2-1; TRBD2 matches 11 bases. J gave up 2 bases and V 7 bases, and 8 bases lay outside the gene matches. Germline V gene data show CDR1 as SGHRS and CDR2 as YFSETQ. The CDR3 extends over 16 amino acids. The CDR3, as DNA: TGCGCCAGCCACCCCTCGGGACTAGCGGCCTACAATGAGCAGTTCTTC. Translated, it gives CASHPSGLAAYNEQFF. The full variable domain, its missing parts supplied by reference TRBV5-1 and TRBJ2-1, is KAGVTQTPRYLIKTRGQQVTLSCSPISGHRSVSWYQQTPGQGLQFLFEYFSETQRNKGNFPGRFSGRQFSNSRSEMNVSTLELGDSALYLCASHPSGLAAYNEQFFGPGTRLTVL.

The gene calls are TRBV2 and TRBJ2-2, with 11 positions matching TRBD2. CDR3 size: 16 residues. Germline CDR1 SNHLY, CDR2 FYNNEI. The V and J ends lost 6 bases and 5 bases, in that order; junction bases with no gene match: 8. The CDR3 sequence is CASRLAGDRRTGELFF. In DNA, the CDR3 is TGTGCCAGCAGACTAGCGGGAGATCGACGGACCGGGGAGCTGTTTTTT.

V is TRBV3-1 (or the pseudogene TRBV3-2) and J is TRBJ2-1; TRBD1 agrees at 8 bases. The germline V gene has CDR1 LGHDT and CDR2 YNNKEL (reference sequence). V was pared by 3 bases and J by 4 bases, with 8 bases of the junction left unmatched. The CDR3 is 16 residues long. The CDR3 here is CASSQYGQGIYNEQFF. DNA of the CDR3: TGTGCCAGCAGCCAGTATGGACAGGGTATATACAATGAGCAGTTCTTC.

This clone came up once. V usage is TRBV12-3 or TRBV12-4 and J usage is TRBJ1-4, with D maybe TRBD1 (5 bases). Trimming pared 5 bases from V and 11 bases from J, leaving 9 bases between. The CDR3 loop spans 11 amino acids. CDR3 loop: CASSQGWKLFF. The CDR3 region has the DNA TGTGCCAGCAGTCAGGGTTGGAAACTGTTTTTT.

The chain recombines TRBV5-1 with TRBJ1-2; D might be TRBD1 (6 bases). The V end lost 3 bases, the J end lost 0 bases, and 30 bases lay between the germline ends. This CDR3 comprises 21 residues. CDR1 is SGHRS, CDR2 YFSETQ, per germline. DNA of the CDR3: TGCGCCAGCAGCTCGTCCCTGGGCACAGGGATCGGAAGGGATTCTAACTATGGCTACACCTTC. This translates into CASSSSLGTGIGRDSNYGYTF.

The chain uses TRBV2 and TRBJ1-1, with D perhaps TRBD1 (6 bases). CDR3 length: 14 amino acids. V lost 2 bases and J 5 bases, leaving 12 bases between the germline ends. The germline V gene encodes CDR1 SNHLY and CDR2 FYNNEI. The CDR3 coding sequence is TGTGCCAGCAGTGAACAAGGGGGAAGGACTGAAGCTTTCTTT. Residues: CASSEQGGRTEAFF.

The rearrangement joins TRBV28 to TRBJ2-1, with 8 bases matching TRBD2. With 3 bases clipped from V and 3 bases from J, the junction kept 16 bases outside the gene matches. Per the germline V gene, CDR1 is MDHEN and CDR2 is SYDVKM. This CDR3 contains 19 residues. The CDR3 bases are TGTGCCAGCAGTTTCTCATGGTTAGCGGGGCTAATCTTCTACAATGAGCAGTTCTTC. Translated: CASSFSWLAGLIFYNEQFF.

The CDR3 DNA reads as TGTGCCAGTAGTAGACCGGGACTAGCGGGAGATAATGAGCAGTTCTTC. This encodes CASSRPGLAGDNEQFF. The chain carries TRBV19 and TRBJ2-1; 14 positions agree with TRBD2. The germline CDR1 and CDR2 sequences are LNHDA and SQIVND (reference sequence). V trimming: 4 bases; J trimming: 7 bases; junction bases outside the gene matches: 6. The CDR3 consists of 16 residues.

The V gene is TRBV10-2, the J gene TRBJ2-7, with D unresolved. Germline V gives CDR1 WSHSY, CDR2 SAAADI. V dropped 0 bases and J dropped 3 bases, with 6 bases sitting between them. This CDR3 region has 13 residues. CDR3 residues: CASSESSYYEQYF. DNA of the CDR3: TGCGCCAGCAGTGAGTCCTCCTACTACGAGCAGTACTTC.

The rearrangement joins TRBV7-2 to TRBJ2-2; 7 bases match TRBD1. There are 17 residues in the CDR3. With V trimmed by 2 bases and J by 2 bases, 8 bases remained unmatched. Germline values: CDR1 SGHTA, CDR2 FQGNSA. The CDR3 region is CASSLFSTGVNTGELFF. CDR3 DNA sequence: TGTGCCAGCAGCTTATTCAGCACAGGGGTAAACACCGGGGAGCTGTTTTTT.

This sequence joins TRBV11-2 and TRBJ2-7, with D perhaps matching TRBD1 (5 bases). Germline CDR1 and CDR2: SGHAT and FQNNGV. V dropped 2 bases and J dropped 2 bases, with 10 bases sitting between them. CDR3 length: 14 residues. Here the CDR3 reads CASSLNRPTYEQYF. In DNA form, the CDR3 reads TGTGCCAGCAGCTTAAACAGGCCGACCTACGAGCAGTACTTC.

The rearrangement uses TRBV18 and TRBJ1-1, with 10 bases identical to TRBD1. CDR1 is KGHSH, CDR2 LQKENI, per germline. Trimming took 8 bases from V and 5 from J; bases not matched to a gene: 8. CDR3 length: 14 residues. CDR3 amino acids: CASRKGGQGTEAFF. As DNA, the CDR3 is TGTGCCAGCCGCAAGGGGGGACAGGGGACTGAAGCTTTCTTT.

The V gene is TRBV10-3, the J gene TRBJ1-1; D uncertain. CDR3 size: 16 residues. Germline V CDR1 and CDR2: ENHRY, SYGVKD. The V end was cut by 0 bases, the J end by 1 base, with 12 bases between. CDR3 in amino acids: CAISESVAGQNTEAFF. The DNA for the CDR3 is TGTGCCATCAGTGAGTCGGTGGCAGGCCAGAACACTGAAGCTTTCTTT.

V usage is TRBV5-4 and J usage is TRBJ1-4; D call uncertain. The CDR3 loop spans 10 amino acids. V lost 7 bases and J lost 7, with 5 bases in between. The V gene's germline CDR1 is SGHNT and CDR2 YYREEE (reference sequence). DNA for the CDR3: TGTGCCAGCGGGCGTGAAAAACTGTTTTTT. Translating it yields CASGREKLFF.

The CDR3 DNA reads TGTGCCAGTAGTAAGGCTAGCGGAAACAATGAGCAGTTCTTC. Its translation is CASSKASGNNEQFF. V usage is TRBV19 and J usage is TRBJ2-1; 7 bases map to TRBD2. The CDR3 sequence is 14 residues long. V shed 4 bases, J shed 5 bases, and the junction held 5 bases outside the gene matches. Germline lookup yields CDR1 LNHDA and CDR2 SQIVND (reference sequence). The full variable domain, with the rest looked up from reference TRBV19 and TRBJ2-1, is DGGITQSPKYLFRKEGQNVTLSCEQNLNHDAMYWYRQDPGQGLRLIYYSQIVNDFQKGDIAEGYSVSREKKESFPLTVTSAQKNPTAFYLCASSKASGNNEQFFGPGTRLTVL.

This rearrangement joins TRBV2 to TRBJ1-6; 8 bases align to TRBD1. With V trimmed by 7 bases and J by 14 bases, 7 bases remained unmatched. The CDR3 sequence is 12 residues long. Germline V CDR1 and CDR2: SNHLY, FYNNEI. This chain's CDR3 is CASTGGVKSLHF. CDR3 in DNA: TGTGCCAGCACAGGGGGCGTAAAGTCCCTCCACTTT.

The rearrangement links TRBV4-2 to TRBJ1-2; 8 bases match TRBD1. Germline lookup yields CDR1 LGHNA and CDR2 YNFKEQ. The V gene end was trimmed by 6 bases and the J gene end by 4 bases; junction bases not matched to a gene: 10. This CDR3 spans 15 amino acids. CDR3 coding DNA: TGTGCCAGCAGACATACTCGGGACAGGCTCTATGGCTACACCTTC. Translated: CASRHTRDRLYGYTF.

This clone turned up a few times. V gene TRBV28 combines with J gene TRBJ2-1; D possibly corresponds to TRBD1 (5 bases). The CDR3 totals 13 residues. CDR1 and CDR2 (germline): MDHEN, SYDVKM. V shed 4 bases and J shed 11 bases, with 15 bases lying between them. The DNA for the CDR3 is TGTGCCAGCAGTTGGAACAGGCCCCGCCAGCAGTTCTTC. Protein product: CASSWNRPRQQFF.